These 23 T cell receptor beta chains were sequenced from one sample in a study of T-cell reconstitution after alpha-beta-depleted transplantation in children. This sample's TCRbeta library carried unique molecular identifier barcodes. TCRdb called the PCR reads again in MiXCR, with one record for every CDR3 protein. The sample lists over 100,000 distinct CDR3 sequences; 10% were seen once. This specimen consisted of PBMCs, obtained before TCRalphabeta/CD19-depleted stem cell transplant. The receptors stem from a boy aged 2 to 9 with acute lymphoblastic leukemia, due to receive a stem cell transplant.

This clonotype was picked up many times. This sequence joins TRBV5-1 and TRBJ2-1, with D perhaps given as TRBD1 or TRBD2 (6 bases each). The CDR3 has 15 residues. Looked up from germline, CDR1 is SGHRS and CDR2 is YFSETQ. Trimming removed 6 bases at V and 9 bases at J, with 22 bases between. CDR3 DNA sequence: TGCGCCAGCACCAACGGGGGCCCCATAGGCACTGAGCAGTTCTTC. Translation gives CASTNGGPIGTEQFF.

The genes are TRBV5-1 and TRBJ2-1; the match to TRBD2 covers 10 bases. Germline lookup yields CDR1 SGHRS and CDR2 YFSETQ. The CDR3 length is 13 residues. The ends lost 6 bases at V and 12 bases at J; junction bases unmatched: 9. CDR3 sequence: CASTGTSVKGQFF. As DNA, the CDR3 is TGCGCCAGCACTGGGACTAGCGTAAAAGGGCAGTTCTTC.

The chain has TRBV5-1 and TRBJ2-7; TRBD2 agrees at 7 bases. The length of the CDR3 is 15 residues. With 1 base clipped from V and 5 bases from J, the junction kept 9 bases outside the gene matches. CDR1 SGHRS and CDR2 YFSETQ come from the germline V gene. The CDR3 nucleotides are TGCGCCAGCAGCTTGTCTGGCGGGAGTTGGGACGAGCAGTACTTC. Residues: CASSLSGGSWDEQYF.

This chain's CDR3 is CASSPILGVNEQFF. CDR3 sequence (DNA): TGTGCCAGCAGCCCGATCTTGGGGGTCAATGAGCAGTTCTTC. The V call is TRBV14, the J call TRBJ2-1, with D perhaps TRBD1 or TRBD2 (5 bases each). CDR1 and CDR2 from the germline V gene are SGHDN and FVKESK. V lost 4 bases, J lost 6 bases, and 13 bases lay in between. There are 14 residues in the CDR3.

The genes are TRBV4-1 and TRBJ1-1; a weak D match, TRBD1 (5 bases). The length of the CDR3 is 15 residues. Trimming cost V 2 bases and J 10 bases, with 20 bases left between them. CDR1 is MGHRA and CDR2 is YSYEKL in the germline V gene. The DNA of the CDR3 is TGCGCCAGCAGCCAACCGGGAGCCCTCCGGGGGTTAGCTTTCTTT. Translated, it gives CASSQPGALRGLAFF.

The chain combines TRBV6-2 or TRBV6-3 with TRBJ2-2; perhaps TRBD2 as D (6 bases). Germline V lookup: CDR1 MNHEY, CDR2 SVGEGT. This CDR3 has 15 amino acids. V was trimmed by 6 bases and J by 6 bases, leaving 17 bases between them. As DNA, the CDR3 is TGTGCCAGCAGCCCGCTTTTCGGGGAGGCCGGGGAGCTGTTTTTT. Its translation is CASSPLFGEAGELFF.

CDR3 sequence reads: CASSVDGTEVDGYTF. CDR3 DNA: TGTGCCAGTAGTGTCGACGGGACAGAGGTAGATGGCTACACCTTC. The chain recombines TRBV19 with TRBJ1-2, with TRBD1 identical over 7 bases. The CDR3 extends over 15 amino acids. The trim removed 5 bases at V and 6 bases at J, leaving 12 bases unmatched. CDR1 LNHDA and CDR2 SQIVND come from the germline V gene (reference sequence).

This chain links TRBV20-1 with TRBJ2-5; possible D gene TRBD2, 6 bases. Germline V gives CDR1 DFQATT, CDR2 SNEGSKA (reference sequence). V was cut by 3 bases and J by 1 base, with 15 bases left in between. This CDR3 contains 15 residues. The CDR3 is CSASMSGVPQETQYF. CDR3 DNA sequence: TGCAGTGCTAGCATGTCGGGAGTCCCCCAAGAGACCCAGTACTTC.

The chain combines TRBV9 with TRBJ2-1; D might be TRBD2 (6 bases). Germline assignment: CDR1 SGDLS and CDR2 YYNGEE. Trimming removed 0 bases from V and 12 bases from J, with 22 bases in between. CDR3 size: 16 residues. CDR3 sequence: CASSVGASAIQSGQFF. Here the CDR3 DNA reads TGTGCCAGCAGCGTAGGGGCTAGCGCAATACAAAGCGGGCAGTTCTTC.

This clonotype was detected many times. The genes are TRBV5-1 and TRBJ1-1, with TRBD1 matching over 10 bases. Per the germline V gene, CDR1 is SGHRS and CDR2 is YFSETQ. V dropped 0 bases and J dropped 0; count of bases not matched to a gene: 5. The CDR3 covers 17 residues. Written as DNA, the CDR3 is TGCGCCAGCAGCTTGGCGAGGACAGGGGGGTTGAACACTGAAGCTTTCTTT. Translating gives CASSLARTGGLNTEAFF.

A few counts support this clonotype. V and J are TRBV9 and TRBJ2-7; D is unclear. Trimming took off 3 bases at V and 3 bases at J, with 7 bases between the two ends. CDR1 and CDR2 (germline): SGDLS, YYNGEE. This CDR3 is built from 12 residues. For the CDR3, the DNA is TGTGCCAGCAGCGCCCTTGGCTACGAGCAGTACTTC. It yields the protein CASSALGYEQYF. Full variable domain (rest looked up from reference TRBV9 and TRBJ2-7): DSGVTQTPKHLITATGQRVTLRCSPRSGDLSVYWYQQSLDQGLQFLIQYYNGEERAKGNILERFSAQQFPDLHSELNLSSLELGDSALYFCASSALGYEQYFGPGTRLTVT.

This clonotype occurred many times. The genes are TRBV6-1 and TRBJ2-3, with D tentatively TRBD2 (5 bases). The germline V gene has CDR1 MNHNS and CDR2 SASEGT. CDR3 size: 16 residues. With 5 bases removed from V and 1 base from J, the gap between germline ends came to 16 bases. In DNA form, the CDR3 reads TGTGCCAGCAGTTACGCCCTTGGACTTGGCACAGATACGCAGTATTTT. The encoded protein is CASSYALGLGTDTQYF.

This clonotype has at least ten counts. This rearrangement joins TRBV12-3 or TRBV12-4 to TRBJ2-6, with 11 bases aligning to TRBD2. Trimming took 7 bases from V and 1 from J; bases not matched to a gene: 6. This CDR3 is 17 amino acids long. This chain's CDR3 is CASKYLAGGSGANVLTF. In nucleotides, the CDR3 is TGTGCCAGCAAATATCTAGCGGGAGGTTCTGGGGCCAACGTCCTGACTTTC.

The chain couples TRBV5-1 to TRBJ1-2, with D hard to call. Germline CDR1 SGHRS, CDR2 YFSETQ. This CDR3 has 16 amino acids. V gave up 1 base and J gave up 1 base, with 14 bases separating them. CDR3 sequence reads: CASSLLAVGINYGYTF. As DNA, the CDR3 is TGCGCCAGCAGCTTGCTGGCGGTAGGGATTAACTATGGCTACACCTTC.

This clonotype was found many times. The CDR3 sequence is CASRSTGNLNTEAFF. CDR3 nucleotide sequence: TGCGCCAGCAGATCAACTGGCAACTTGAACACTGAAGCTTTCTTT. The V gene is TRBV5-1, the J gene TRBJ1-1; no firm D call. Trimming removed 5 bases from V and 0 bases from J, with 14 bases in between. Germline V gene lookup returns CDR1 SGHRS and CDR2 YFSETQ. The CDR3 loop spans 15 amino acids.

This chain joins TRBV11-2 and TRBJ2-1; unclear D gene. The CDR3 extends over 17 amino acids. V was trimmed by 6 bases and J by 0 bases, leaving 18 bases between them. Germline V gene data show CDR1 as SGHAT and CDR2 as FQNNGV. In nucleotides, the CDR3 is TGTGCCAGCAGTTCCTTGAGTAGGATTAGCTCCTACAATGAGCAGTTCTTC. Its translation: CASSSLSRISSYNEQFF.

Only a few counts were recorded for this clonotype. CDR3 amino acids: CSARDPKRARNEQFF. The CDR3 coding sequence is TGCAGTGCTAGAGACCCTAAGCGTGCTCGCAATGAGCAGTTCTTC. The J gene is TRBJ2-1, the V gene TRBV20-1; no clear D gene. The CDR3 length is 15 residues. From germline, CDR1 is DFQATT and CDR2 SNEGSKA (reference sequence). The V end was cut by 0 bases, the J end by 6 bases, with 15 bases between.

This clonotype has more than one count but fewer than ten. The CDR3 sequence is CAISESAGETQYF. CDR3 nucleotides: TGTGCCATCAGTGAGTCGGCGGGGGAGACCCAGTACTTC. The rearrangement joins TRBV10-3 to TRBJ2-5, with D possibly being TRBD2 (6 bases). The CDR3 spans 13 residues. Germline V gene sequence: CDR1 ENHRY, CDR2 SYGVKD. The V gene lost 0 bases and the J gene lost 5 bases, with 7 bases spanning the gap.

The rearrangement joins TRBV2 to TRBJ2-1; 8 bases match TRBD1. The ends lost 6 bases at V and 7 bases at J; junction bases unmatched: 11. The germline CDR1 and CDR2 sequences are SNHLY and FYNNEI. The CDR3 has 15 residues. CDR3 sequence reads: CASRVGQGLLNEQFF. The DNA of the CDR3 is TGTGCCAGCAGGGTAGGACAGGGATTATTGAATGAGCAGTTCTTC.

The sample holds many counts of this clonotype. The rearrangement uses TRBV5-1 and TRBJ2-1; tentatively, D is TRBD1 (6 bases). In germline, CDR1 is SGHRS, CDR2 YFSETQ. Trimming left V 2 bases short and J 2 bases short, with 17 bases between. The CDR3 length is 17 residues. CDR3 DNA sequence: TGCGCCAGCAGCTTACAGCTTACAGGGTTCACCTACAATGAGCAGTTCTTC. Protein: CASSLQLTGFTYNEQFF. Looking up the rest from reference TRBV5-1 and TRBJ2-1 gives the full variable domain: KAGVTQTPRYLIKTRGQQVTLSCSPISGHRSVSWYQQTPGQGLQFLFEYFSETQRNKGNFPGRFSGRQFSNSRSEMNVSTLELGDSALYLCASSLQLTGFTYNEQFFGPGTRLTVL.

This clonotype was picked up many times. V gene TRBV12-3 or TRBV12-4 combines with J gene TRBJ2-7; the D gene is possibly TRBD2 (6 bases). The V end was cut by 3 bases, the J end by 6 bases, with 15 bases between. The CDR3 is made up of 14 amino acids. CDR3 in DNA: TGTGCCAGCAGTTTGACTACGGGAGATCTCGAGCAGTACTTC. The encoded protein is CASSLTTGDLEQYF.

The chain couples TRBV5-5 to TRBJ2-5, with 10 bases lining up with TRBD2. CDR1 and CDR2 (germline): SGHKS, YYEKEE (reference sequence). With V trimmed by 0 bases and J by 4 bases, 3 bases remained unmatched. CDR3 length: 15 amino acids. In DNA form, the CDR3 reads TGTGCCAGCAGCTTGGGGCTAGCGGGAGCAGAGACCCAGTACTTC. It encodes CASSLGLAGAETQYF.

This clonotype was recorded many times. The V call is TRBV6-1, the J call TRBJ2-2; no clear D gene. From germline, CDR1 is MNHNS and CDR2 SASEGT. The CDR3 runs 16 residues. V dropped 7 bases and J dropped 0 bases, with 15 bases sitting between them. CDR3 nucleotides: TGTGCCAGCAACCCCGTGGCAGTCGCGAACACCGGGGAGCTGTTTTTT. This translates into CASNPVAVANTGELFF.